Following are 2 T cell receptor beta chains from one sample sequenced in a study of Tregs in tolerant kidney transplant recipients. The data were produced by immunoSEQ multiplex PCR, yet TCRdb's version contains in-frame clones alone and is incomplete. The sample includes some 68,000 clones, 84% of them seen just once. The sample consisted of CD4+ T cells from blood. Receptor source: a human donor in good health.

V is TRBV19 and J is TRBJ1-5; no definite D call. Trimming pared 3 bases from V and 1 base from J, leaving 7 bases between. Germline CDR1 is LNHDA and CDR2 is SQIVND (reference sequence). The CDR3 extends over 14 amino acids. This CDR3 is CASSIVGSNQPQHF. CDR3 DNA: TGTGCCAGTAGTATCGTAGGAAGCAATCAGCCCCAGCATTTT. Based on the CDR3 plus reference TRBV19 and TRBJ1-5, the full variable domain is DGGITQSPKYLFRKEGQNVTLSCEQNLNHDAMYWYRQDPGQGLRLIYYSQIVNDFQKGDIAEGYSVSREKKESFPLTVTSAQKNPTAFYLCASSIVGSNQPQHFGDGTRLSIL.

The CDR3 here is CASSVGGAGGEKLFF. The CDR3 DNA sequence: TGTGCCAGCAGCGTAGGGGGGGCGGGAGGTGAAAAACTGTTTTTT. V usage is TRBV2 and J usage is TRBJ1-4; a weak D match, TRBD1 (6 bases). V lost 6 bases, J lost 7 bases, and 18 bases lay in between. Germline values: CDR1 SNHLY, CDR2 FYNNEI. The CDR3 is 15 amino acids.